This section outlines one T cell receptor beta chain sequence together with its context. Its recognized antigen is unknown. Base qualities were left out, and no much larger clone turns up one base away. Each collaborating institution followed its own protocols to collect whole blood in K2EDTA tubes. For TCRbeta analysis, collaborators shipped samples as frozen whole blood, isolated PBMCs, or DNA extracted from either of those sample types. TCRbeta CDR3 regions were amplified from genomic DNA using the immunoSEQ Assay, a bias-controlled multiplex PCR. The published analysis was carried out like this. Within the assay, amplification of reference gene primers was used to estimate how many nucleated cells each sample contained. Sequence reads were collapsed and filtered to measure the absolute abundance of every unique TCRbeta CDR3 rearrangement. Productive Simpson clonality was computed per sample as the square root of Simpson's diversity index over productive rearrangements. TCRdb stores this immuneACCESS table with in-frame sequences only. Part of the clones is absent; in the studies checked, under half of the shortfall reflects unresolved V genes, and no reason is known for the rest. That table supplies the V and J calls and clone size; D and trimming were determined from the DNA. Recorded for this sample are 110,000 or so clones; 84% of them occurred a single time. Of the sample, about 8.5% is held by the ten largest clones.

The data are from a study of blood T cell repertoires in COVID-19 (dated by TCRdb to between 2020 and 2021). Regarding the research as a whole: Samples from collaborators originated in the United States, Italy and Spain and spanned both the acute and convalescent phases of COVID-19. The material from the prospective study consisted of cDNA or gDNA derived from T cells, B-cell-depleted T cells, or PBMCs. Deeply sampled blood TCRbeta repertoires from subjects exposed to, actively infected with, or recovered from COVID-19 were included in the dataset. The repertoires were released in a freely available public database intended as a resource for research on the immune response to SARS-CoV-2. Samples came from the ongoing ImmuneRACE study (first 160 participants) plus 1,254 subjects from 6 global collaborators. A de-identified subject ID, COVID-19 status, age in years and sex were almost always included in the sample metadata. Where available, HLA class I and class II types were obtained from metadata supplied by the sample provider rather than from assay-based typing. Study-level results and caveats: Clinical and demographic metadata were provided uncurated, with the amount varying by source and participant.

Trimming takes 5 bases off V and 4 bases off J; junction bases not matched to a gene: 11. Inclusive of the bounding cysteine and phenylalanine, the CDR3 is 15 residues long. Solely the CDR3 DNA is kept, with 45 bases framed from the first base. Taken from the germline V gene (reference sequence), the CDR1 and CDR2 loops are SGHNT and YYREEE. The receptor was derived from a woman between 40 and 55 years old with acute or convalescent COVID-19. Sequences were obtained from peripheral blood. The chain links TRBV5-4 with TRBJ1-1; TRBD1 fits 7 bases in the junction. The DNA sequence reads TGTGCCAGCAGTGGGAGAGGACAGGCCATCACTGAAGCTTTCTTT. It translates as CASSGRGQAITEAFF. Full variable domain (CDR3 extended with the reference TRBV5-4 and TRBJ1-1 proteins): ETGVTQSPTHLIKTRGQQVTLRCSSQSGHNTVSWYQQALGQGPQFIFQYYREEENGRGNFPPRFSGLQFPNYSSELNVNALELDDSALYLCASSGRGQAITEAFFGQGTRLTVV.